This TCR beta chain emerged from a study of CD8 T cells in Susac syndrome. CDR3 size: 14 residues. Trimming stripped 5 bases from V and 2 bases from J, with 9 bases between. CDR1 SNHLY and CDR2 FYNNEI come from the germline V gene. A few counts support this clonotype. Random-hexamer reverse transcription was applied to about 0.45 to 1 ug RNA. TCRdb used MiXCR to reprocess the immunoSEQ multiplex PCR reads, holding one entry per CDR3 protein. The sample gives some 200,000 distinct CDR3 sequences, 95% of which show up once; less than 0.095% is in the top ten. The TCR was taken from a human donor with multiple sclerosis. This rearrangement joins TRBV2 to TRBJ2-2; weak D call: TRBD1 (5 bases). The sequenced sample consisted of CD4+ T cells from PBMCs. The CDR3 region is CASSFDRNTGELFF. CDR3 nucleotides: TGTGCCAGCAGTTTTGACAGAAACACCGGGGAGCTGTTTTTT. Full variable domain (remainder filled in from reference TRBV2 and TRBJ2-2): EPEVTQTPSHQVTQMGQEVILRCVPISNHLYFYWYRQILGQKVEFLVSFYNNEISEKSEIFDDQFSVERPDGSNFTLKIRSTKLEDSAMYFCASSFDRNTGELFFGEGSRLTVL.